This TCR beta chain was observed in a study of cytomegalovirus exposure and HLA in healthy donors. Primers: 60 Vbeta forward and 13 Jbeta reverse. Repertoires were generated with immunoSEQ multiplex PCR, while TCRdb's copy carries only in-frame clones and drops some. The table has some 110,000 clones, roughly 80% seen once. On this clone: Its antigen is as yet unknown.

Study findings and constraints: The Asian-associated ancestry cluster reportedly had fewer N-insertions than the approximately 700-donor mean in a later analysis.

Germline CDR1 and CDR2: LGHNA and YSLEER. The CDR3 has 15 residues. The V and J ends lost 0 bases and 8 bases respectively, with 16 bases between them. The receptor's source is a man aged 45-60 years in good health and CMV-seropositive. The V and J genes are TRBV4-3 and TRBJ1-2; D remains unclear. The sequenced sample was PBMCs. The CDR3 DNA reads as TGCGCCAGCAGCCAAGATGAGTCCTTGAGACAAGGCTACACCTTC. This encodes CASSQDESLRQGYTF.